The clone carrying this TCR beta chain was counted ten times or more. What it recognizes is unknown. Axillary draining lymph nodes of breast cancer patients supplied the node samples. TCRdb ran MiXCR on the multiplex PCR reads and lists one entry per CDR3 protein. The sample carries about 230,000 distinct CDR3 sequences, approximately 31% recorded once. This CDR3 is 16 amino acids long. The germline V and J ends were trimmed by 1 base and 3 bases, with 16 bases remaining between them. Germline CDR1 is LGHNA and CDR2 is YNFKEQ. This sample stems from a study of breast tumors, draining lymph nodes, adjacent tissues. Whole-study results and caveats: Luminal-like breast cancer showed significantly greater tumor-nontumor repertoire similarity than basal-like breast cancer did.

The gene calls are TRBV4-2 and TRBJ2-7; possibly TRBD1 or TRBD2 for D (5 bases each). What was sequenced was axillary lymph node tissue. The receptor was derived from a female donor with breast cancer. Some clones in this sample may be carry-over from other donors' samples. The CDR3: CASSQALLGGSYEQYF. The CDR3 coding sequence is TGTGCCAGCAGCCAAGCCCTCCTTGGGGGAAGCTACGAGCAGTACTTC.